These 28 T cell receptor beta chains came from one sample sequenced in a study of response to subunit inactivated influenza vaccine. TCRdb used MiXCR to reprocess the RT-PCR reads, holding one entry per CDR3 protein. This sample has 800,000 to 1,000,000 distinct CDR3 sequences; 21% occur once, and the top ten carry roughly 10%. The material was PBMCs from blood, obtained 5 days after vaccination. These receptors came from a man aged 45 to 65 who received an inactivated influenza vaccine.

The V gene is TRBV7-9, the J gene TRBJ2-2; 7 bases agree with TRBD2. Germline V CDR1 and CDR2: SEHNR, FQNEAQ (reference sequence). The V and J ends lost 5 bases and 3 bases, in that order; junction bases with no gene match: 12. The CDR3 totals 17 residues. CDR3 sequence: CASSPREVFPYTGELFF. Here the CDR3 DNA reads TGTGCCAGCAGCCCCCGGGAGGTCTTTCCTTACACCGGGGAGCTGTTTTTT.

The rearrangement links TRBV6-2 or TRBV6-3 to TRBJ1-5; D is perhaps TRBD1 (6 bases). The V gene lost 8 bases and the J gene lost 6 bases, with 23 bases spanning the gap. Germline V lookup: CDR1 MNHEY, CDR2 SVGEGT. This CDR3 is 16 amino acids long. The chain's CDR3 is CASASLQGEPTQPQHF. In nucleotides, the CDR3 is TGTGCCAGCGCAAGCTTACAGGGAGAACCCACTCAGCCCCAGCATTTT.

CDR3 coding DNA: TGCGCCAGCAGCCAATACAGGGGACCCTACGAGCAGTACTTC. Protein: CASSQYRGPYEQYF. The rearrangement links TRBV4-1 to TRBJ2-7, with 7 positions matching TRBD1. From germline, CDR1 is MGHRA and CDR2 YSYEKL. This CDR3 comprises 14 residues. J gave up 2 bases and V 2 bases, and 3 bases lay outside the gene matches.

This clonotype was picked up one time. This sequence joins TRBV7-2 and TRBJ1-2; 9 nucleotides agree with TRBD1. This CDR3 has 15 residues. The germline gives CDR1 SGHTA, CDR2 FQGNSA. V was clipped by 2 bases and J by 3 bases; unmatched bases: 4. This CDR3 reads CASSLRDRGYYGYTF. The CDR3, as DNA: TGTGCCAGCAGCTTACGCGACAGGGGGTACTATGGCTACACCTTC.

The chain uses TRBV25-1 and TRBJ2-7, with 10 bases that match TRBD2. CDR1 is MGHDK, CDR2 SYGVNS, per germline. Trimming took 3 bases from V and 5 from J; bases not matched to a gene: 7. The CDR3 is made up of 15 amino acids. CDR3 DNA sequence: TGTGCCAGCAGTGATAGTAGCGGGAGGCACCACGAGCAGTACTTC. Amino acids: CASSDSSGRHHEQYF.

V usage is TRBV4-1 and J usage is TRBJ2-7, with a tentative D call TRBD2 (5 bases). CDR1 and CDR2 (germline): MGHRA, YSYEKL. This CDR3 region has 14 residues. Between the trimmed V and J ends, which lost 1 base and 5 bases, there was a span of 12 bases. CDR3 loop: CASSQVGRRDEQYF. CDR3 nucleotides: TGCGCCAGCAGCCAAGTAGGGAGAAGGGACGAGCAGTACTTC.

This clonotype was found a few times. This chain connects TRBV5-1 to TRBJ2-5, with TRBD2 as a possible D gene (5 bases). Germline loops: CDR1 SGHRS, CDR2 YFSETQ. The CDR3 runs to 16 residues. V was trimmed by 4 bases and J by 4 bases, leaving 20 bases between them. In DNA, the CDR3 is TGCGCCAGCAGCCACCCTAGGCAGAGAAGCGGAGAGACCCAGTACTTC. Protein: CASSHPRQRSGETQYF.

This clonotype was picked up a small number of times. This chain connects TRBV28 to TRBJ2-1; a possible D gene is TRBD2 (6 bases). V shed 2 bases and J shed 15 bases, with 17 bases lying between them. This CDR3 region has 13 residues. Germline CDR1 and CDR2: MDHEN and SYDVKM. The CDR3 reads CASSLIGGIERFF. As DNA, the CDR3 is TGTGCCAGCAGTTTAATTGGCGGGATTGAGAGGTTCTTC. The full variable domain, its missing parts supplied by reference TRBV28 and TRBJ2-1, is DVKVTQSSRYLVKRTGEKVFLECVQDMDHENMFWYRQDPGLGLRLIYFSYDVKMKEKGDIPEGYSVSREKKERFSLILESASTNQTSMYLCASSLIGGIERFFGPGTRLTVL.

The chain has TRBV12-3 or TRBV12-4 and TRBJ2-5; tentatively, D is TRBD2 (9 bases). The CDR3 is 20 residues long. With 0 bases removed from V and 0 bases from J, the gap between germline ends came to 23 bases. CDR3 coding DNA: TGTGCCAGCAGTTTAGCCCAGGGGGCTTTAGCGGGGGAGTACCAAGAGACCCAGTACTTC. It yields the protein CASSLAQGALAGEYQETQYF.

In this sample, this clonotype turned up many times. The J gene is TRBJ1-4, the V gene TRBV12-3 or TRBV12-4; TRBD1 matches 8 bases. The CDR3 totals 15 residues. The trim removed 4 bases at V and 4 bases at J, leaving 5 bases unmatched. CDR3 nucleotide sequence: TGTGCCAGCAGTTCTGGGACAGGCCTTAATGAAAAACTGTTTTTT. Amino acids: CASSSGTGLNEKLFF.

V usage is TRBV18 and J usage is TRBJ2-7; 11 nucleotides agree with TRBD1. After removal of 0 bases from V and 7 bases from J, the junction contained 5 bases not matched to a gene. Germline assignment: CDR1 KGHSH and CDR2 LQKENI. CDR3 length: 15 residues. The chain's CDR3 is CASSPPGQGAKEQYF. CDR3 DNA: TGTGCCAGCTCACCACCCGGACAGGGGGCGAAGGAGCAGTACTTC.

This clonotype was seen a handful of times. The CDR3 protein is CASSPPFPDRRYEAFF. The CDR3 DNA is TGTGCCAGCAGCCCCCCGTTTCCGGACCGAAGATACGAAGCTTTCTTT. The chain recombines TRBV27 with TRBJ1-1; D gene unclear. Germline V CDR1 and CDR2: MNHEY, SMNVEV (reference sequence). Trimming left V 6 bases short and J 8 bases short, with 25 bases between. The CDR3 is 16 amino acids.

In this sample, this clonotype turned up a few times. The chain is built from TRBV20-1 and TRBJ2-7; D remains ambiguous. CDR3 length equals 13 residues. Per the germline V gene, CDR1 is DFQATT and CDR2 is SNEGSKA (reference sequence). V shed 3 bases and J shed 5 bases, with 14 bases lying between them. This CDR3 is CSASRQSPNEQYF. CDR3 bases: TGCAGTGCTAGCCGGCAGTCGCCCAACGAGCAGTACTTC.

This clonotype was found a few times. One end of the junction varies from germline; a read error may be responsible. The rearrangement joins TRBV7-7 to TRBJ2-5; 10 nucleotides match TRBD2. The CDR3 is made up of 15 amino acids. The germline gives CDR1 SSHAT, CDR2 FNYEAQ (reference sequence). The CDR3 region is CASSLAASGGETQYF. As DNA, the CDR3 is TGTGCTAGCAGCTTAGCGGCTAGCGGGGGAGAGACCCAGTACTTC.

This clonotype was counted a few times. The rearrangement links TRBV7-8 to TRBJ1-6; D possibly corresponds to TRBD1 (6 bases). CDR3 length: 16 residues. CDR1 SGHVS and CDR2 FQNEAQ come from the germline V gene. V dropped 5 bases and J dropped 7 bases, with 18 bases sitting between them. The CDR3 protein is CASSRPVGAKNSPLHF. CDR3 nucleotide sequence: TGTGCCAGCAGCCGGCCTGTGGGGGCGAAAAATTCACCCCTCCACTTT.

This clonotype was observed at least ten times. V and J are TRBV20-1 and TRBJ2-5; 8 bases line up with TRBD2. There are 13 residues in the CDR3. CDR1 and CDR2 (germline): DFQATT, SNEGSKA (reference sequence). The trim removed 0 bases at V and 8 bases at J, leaving 5 bases unmatched. In DNA form, the CDR3 reads TGCAGTGCTAGAGATCTGGCGGGGGGAACCCAGTACTTC. It yields the protein CSARDLAGGTQYF.

This clonotype has just a few counts. The chain couples TRBV27 to TRBJ2-5; 9 bases are shared with TRBD1. V shed 7 bases, J shed 4 bases, and the junction held 7 bases outside the gene matches. Germline V gives CDR1 MNHEY, CDR2 SMNVEV (reference sequence). The CDR3 is 14 residues long. CDR3 sequence reads: CASNTGGFTETQYF. The CDR3 DNA is TGTGCCAGCAACACAGGGGGCTTCACAGAGACCCAGTACTTC.

The V and J genes are TRBV7-2 and TRBJ2-5; no definite D call. V was trimmed by 1 base and J by 2 bases, leaving 5 bases between them. Germline V gene sequence: CDR1 SGHTA, CDR2 FQGNSA. The CDR3 loop spans 13 amino acids. The CDR3 DNA reads as TGTGCCAGCAGCTTAGTAAAACAAGAGACCCAGTACTTC. This translates into CASSLVKQETQYF.

J is TRBJ2-7 and V is TRBV7-8; tentatively, D is TRBD2 (5 bases). Germline V gene sequence: CDR1 SGHVS, CDR2 FQNEAQ. The CDR3 totals 14 residues. The V end was cut by 5 bases, the J end by 3 bases, with 14 bases between. CDR3 DNA: TGTGCCAGCAGCGTTGCCGGGATAGGCTACGAGCAGTACTTC. It encodes CASSVAGIGYEQYF.

In this sample, this clonotype turned up a few times. The V gene is TRBV3-1, the J gene TRBJ1-1; weak D call: TRBD1 (5 bases). Germline V gives CDR1 LGHDT, CDR2 YNNKEL (reference sequence). V was trimmed by 4 bases and J by 5 bases, leaving 14 bases between them. This CDR3 has 14 amino acids. The CDR3, as DNA: TGTGCCAGCAGCCTCTTTGGGGGTGGAACTGAAGCTTTCTTT. Amino acids: CASSLFGGGTEAFF.

Many counts were recorded for this clonotype. The chain employs TRBV6-1 and TRBJ2-7; 9 bases align to TRBD1. CDR3 size: 15 residues. CDR1 is MNHNS, CDR2 SASEGT, per germline. V shed 6 bases and J 2 bases; nucleotides not matched to a gene: 8. CDR3 residues: CASSPGQGFTYEQYF. The CDR3 DNA is TGTGCCAGCAGCCCGGGACAGGGCTTTACCTACGAGCAGTACTTC.

The chain couples TRBV6-1 to TRBJ1-6; 9 bases map to TRBD1. The CDR3 length is 16 residues. Per germline, CDR1 MNHNS and CDR2 SASEGT. The J segment lost 7 bases and the V segment lost 6 bases, leaving 10 bases of the junction unmatched. The CDR3 sequence is CASSRDRAFGNSPLHF. CDR3 sequence (DNA): TGTGCCAGCAGCAGGGACAGGGCGTTCGGGAATTCACCCCTCCACTTT.

The chain joins TRBV7-2 to TRBJ2-5; tentative D call: TRBD2 (5 bases). The germline CDR1 and CDR2 sequences are SGHTA and FQGNSA. The V end lost 2 bases, the J end lost 1 base, and 14 bases lay between the germline ends. This CDR3 comprises 16 residues. As DNA, the CDR3 is TGTGCCAGCAGCTTAATGGCTCCGCGGGCCCAAGAGACCCAGTACTTC. Translated, it gives CASSLMAPRAQETQYF.

This chain links TRBV20-1 with TRBJ2-5; 7 bases are a match to TRBD2. The CDR3 has 15 amino acids. In germline, CDR1 is DFQATT, CDR2 SNEGSKA (reference sequence). Trimming removed 6 bases from V and 2 bases from J; junction bases left unmatched: 12. In DNA form, the CDR3 reads TGCAGTGCCACTCGGTTAGCGGGCGATCAAGAGACCCAGTACTTC. The encoded protein is CSATRLAGDQETQYF.

This chain connects TRBV15 to TRBJ2-1, with D perhaps matching TRBD2 (6 bases). Germline V gene data show CDR1 as LNHNV and CDR2 as YYDKDF (reference sequence). The V end lost 5 bases, the J end lost 9 bases, and 26 bases lay between the germline ends. This CDR3 has 17 amino acids. The CDR3 here is CATSPRGGGSSILEQFF. CDR3 bases: TGTGCCACCAGCCCTCGCGGCGGAGGGAGTTCGATCCTTGAGCAGTTCTTC. The whole variable domain, remainder taken from reference TRBV15 and TRBJ2-1, is DAMVIQNPRYQVTQFGKPVTLSCSQTLNHNVMYWYQQKSSQAPKLLFHYYDKDFNNEADTPDNFQSRRPNTSFCFLDIRSPGLGDTAMYLCATSPRGGGSSILEQFFGPGTRLTVL.

This clonotype has only a few counts. This sequence joins TRBV7-9 and TRBJ1-2; no clear D gene. In germline, CDR1 is SEHNR, CDR2 FQNEAQ (reference sequence). The CDR3 is made up of 14 amino acids. V was trimmed by 1 base and J by 4 bases, leaving 10 bases between them. The CDR3 DNA reads TGTGCCAGCAGCTTAGGCGCCGCGGCCTATGGCTACACCTTC. The encoded protein is CASSLGAAAYGYTF.

This clonotype was seen repeatedly, ten times or more. The V gene is TRBV29-1, the J gene TRBJ2-5, with D possibly matching TRBD1 (6 bases). CDR1 and CDR2 from the germline V gene are SQVTM and ANQGSEA. Trimming left V 3 bases short and J 3 bases short, with 8 bases between. This CDR3 comprises 12 residues. The CDR3 region has the DNA TGCAGCGTTGATCGACAGGAAGAGACCCAGTACTTC. Its translation is CSVDRQEETQYF.

The chain couples TRBV20-1 to TRBJ1-2, with 8 positions matching TRBD1. The CDR3 sequence is 13 residues long. V dropped 6 bases and J dropped 8; count of bases not matched to a gene: 11. CDR1 DFQATT and CDR2 SNEGSKA come from the germline V gene (reference sequence). In DNA, the CDR3 is TGCAGTGCGGGGGCCAGGGGGCGGTCCGGCTACACCTTC. Translating it yields CSAGARGRSGYTF.